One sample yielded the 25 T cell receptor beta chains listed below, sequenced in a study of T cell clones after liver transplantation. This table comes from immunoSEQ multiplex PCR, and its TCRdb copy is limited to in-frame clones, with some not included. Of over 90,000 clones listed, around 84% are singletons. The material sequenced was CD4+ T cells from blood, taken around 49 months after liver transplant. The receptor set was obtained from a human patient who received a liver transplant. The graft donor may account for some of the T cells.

The chain's CDR3 is CASRVRVANTEAFF. For the CDR3, the DNA is TGTGCCAGCAGGGTTCGCGTGGCGAACACTGAAGCTTTCTTT. The rearrangement joins TRBV6-5 to TRBJ1-1; unclear D gene. V lost 6 bases and J 1 base, leaving 12 bases between the germline ends. This CDR3 has 14 amino acids. Germline values: CDR1 MNHEY, CDR2 SVGAGI.

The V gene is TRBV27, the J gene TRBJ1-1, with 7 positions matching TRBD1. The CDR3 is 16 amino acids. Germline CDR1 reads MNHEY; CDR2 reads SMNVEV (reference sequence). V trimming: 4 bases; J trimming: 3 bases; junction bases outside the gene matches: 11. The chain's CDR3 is CASSSVIGGGDTEAFF. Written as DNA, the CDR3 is TGTGCCAGCAGTTCAGTTATAGGGGGCGGTGACACTGAAGCTTTCTTT.

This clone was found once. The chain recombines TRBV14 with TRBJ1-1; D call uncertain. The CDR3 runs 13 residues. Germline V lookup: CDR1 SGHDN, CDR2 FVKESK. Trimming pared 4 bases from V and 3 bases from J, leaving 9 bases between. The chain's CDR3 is CASSRKGDTEAFF. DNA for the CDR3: TGTGCCAGCAGCCGGAAGGGTGACACTGAAGCTTTCTTT.

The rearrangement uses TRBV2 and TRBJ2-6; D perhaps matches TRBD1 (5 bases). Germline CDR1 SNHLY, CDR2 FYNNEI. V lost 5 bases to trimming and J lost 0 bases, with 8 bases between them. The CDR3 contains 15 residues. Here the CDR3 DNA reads TGTGCCAGCAGTACAGGATACTCTGGGGCCAACGTCCTGACTTTC. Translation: CASSTGYSGANVLTF. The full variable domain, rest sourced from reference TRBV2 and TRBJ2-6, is EPEVTQTPSHQVTQMGQEVILRCVPISNHLYFYWYRQILGQKVEFLVSFYNNEISEKSEIFDDQFSVERPDGSNFTLKIRSTKLEDSAMYFCASSTGYSGANVLTFGAGSRLTVL.

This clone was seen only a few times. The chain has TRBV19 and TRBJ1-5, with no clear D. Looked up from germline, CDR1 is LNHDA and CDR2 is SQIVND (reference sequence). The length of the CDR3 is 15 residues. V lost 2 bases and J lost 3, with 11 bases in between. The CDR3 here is CASSITRSNNQPQHF. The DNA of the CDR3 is TGTGCCAGTAGTATAACCAGGAGTAACAATCAGCCCCAGCATTTT.

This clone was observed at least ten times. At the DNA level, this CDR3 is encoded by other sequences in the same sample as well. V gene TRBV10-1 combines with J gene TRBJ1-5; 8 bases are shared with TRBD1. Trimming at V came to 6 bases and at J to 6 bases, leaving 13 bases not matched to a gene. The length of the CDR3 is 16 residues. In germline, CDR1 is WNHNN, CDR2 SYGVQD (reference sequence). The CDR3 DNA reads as TGCGCCAGCAGGTCTACAGGGAGACAGGGGAGTCAGCCCCAGCATTTT. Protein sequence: CASRSTGRQGSQPQHF.

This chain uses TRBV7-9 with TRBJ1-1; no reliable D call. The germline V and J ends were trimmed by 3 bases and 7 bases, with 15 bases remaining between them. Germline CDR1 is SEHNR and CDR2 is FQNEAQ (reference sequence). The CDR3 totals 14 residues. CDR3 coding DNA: TGTGCCAGCAGCTTTATTCCGGGCTCCGGTGAAGCTTTCTTT. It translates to CASSFIPGSGEAFF. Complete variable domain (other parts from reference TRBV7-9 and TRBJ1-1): DTGVSQNPRHKITKRGQNVTFRCDPISEHNRLYWYRQTLGQGPEFLTYFQNEAQLEKSRLLSDRFSAERPKGSFSTLEIQRTEQGDSAMYLCASSFIPGSGEAFFGQGTRLTVV.

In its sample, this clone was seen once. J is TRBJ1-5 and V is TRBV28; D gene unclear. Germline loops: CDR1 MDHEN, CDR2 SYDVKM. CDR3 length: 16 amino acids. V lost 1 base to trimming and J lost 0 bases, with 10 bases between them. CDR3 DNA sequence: TGTGCCAGCAGTTTATTATCAGGAGCTAGCAATCAGCCCCAGCATTTT. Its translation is CASSLLSGASNQPQHF.

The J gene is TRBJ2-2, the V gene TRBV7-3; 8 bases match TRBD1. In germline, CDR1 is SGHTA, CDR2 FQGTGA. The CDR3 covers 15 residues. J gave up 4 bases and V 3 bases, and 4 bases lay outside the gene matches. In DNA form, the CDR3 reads TGTGCCAGCAGCTTTCAGGGGGCGGCCACCGGGGAGCTGTTTTTT. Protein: CASSFQGAATGELFF.

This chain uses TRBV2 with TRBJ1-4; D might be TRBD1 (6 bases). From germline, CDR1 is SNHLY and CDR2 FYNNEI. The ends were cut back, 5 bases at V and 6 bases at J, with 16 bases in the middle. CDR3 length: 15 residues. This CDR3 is CASSPDRTGDEKLFF. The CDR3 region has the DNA TGTGCCAGCAGTCCAGACAGGACGGGGGATGAAAAACTGTTTTTT.

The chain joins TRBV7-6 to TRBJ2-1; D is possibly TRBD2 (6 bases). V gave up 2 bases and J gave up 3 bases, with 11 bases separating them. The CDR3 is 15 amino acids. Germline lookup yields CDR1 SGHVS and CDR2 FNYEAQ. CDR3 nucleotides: TGTGCCAGCAGCTTATCTGGGACTGGCTACAATGAGCAGTTCTTC. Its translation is CASSLSGTGYNEQFF. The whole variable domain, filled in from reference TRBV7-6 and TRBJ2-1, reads GAGVSQSPRYKVTKRGQDVALRCDPISGHVSLYWYRQALGQGPEFLTYFNYEAQQDKSGLPNDRFSAERPEGSISTLTIQRTEQRDSAMYRCASSLSGTGYNEQFFGPGTRLTVL.

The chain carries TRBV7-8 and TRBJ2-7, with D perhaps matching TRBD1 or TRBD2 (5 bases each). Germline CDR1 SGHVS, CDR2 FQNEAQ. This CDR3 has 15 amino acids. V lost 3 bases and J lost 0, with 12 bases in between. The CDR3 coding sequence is TGTGCCAGCAGCTTTGGGCCGGGACCCTCCTACGAGCAGTACTTC. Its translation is CASSFGPGPSYEQYF. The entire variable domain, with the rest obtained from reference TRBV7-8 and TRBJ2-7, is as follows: GAGVSQSPRYKVAKRGQDVALRCDPISGHVSLFWYQQALGQGPEFLTYFQNEAQLDKSGLPSDRFFAERPEGSVSTLKIQRTQQEDSAVYLCASSFGPGPSYEQYFGPGTRLTVT.

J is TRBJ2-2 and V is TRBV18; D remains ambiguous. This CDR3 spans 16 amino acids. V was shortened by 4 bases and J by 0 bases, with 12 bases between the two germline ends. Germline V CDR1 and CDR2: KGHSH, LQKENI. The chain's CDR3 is CASSLGYDTNTGELFF. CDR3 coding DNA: TGTGCCAGCTCACTCGGCTATGATACGAACACCGGGGAGCTGTTTTTT. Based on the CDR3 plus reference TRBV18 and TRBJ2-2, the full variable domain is NAGVMQNPRHLVRRRGQEARLRCSPMKGHSHVYWYRQLPEEGLKFMVYLQKENIIDESGMPKERFSAEFPKEGPSILRIQQVVRGDSAAYFCASSLGYDTNTGELFFGEGSRLTVL.

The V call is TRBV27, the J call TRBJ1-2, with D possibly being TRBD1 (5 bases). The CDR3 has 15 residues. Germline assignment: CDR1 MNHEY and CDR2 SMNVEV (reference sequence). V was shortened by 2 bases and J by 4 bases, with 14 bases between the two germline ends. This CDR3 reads CASSLQGPLPYGYTF. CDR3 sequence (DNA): TGTGCCAGCAGTTTACAGGGCCCACTACCCTATGGCTACACCTTC.

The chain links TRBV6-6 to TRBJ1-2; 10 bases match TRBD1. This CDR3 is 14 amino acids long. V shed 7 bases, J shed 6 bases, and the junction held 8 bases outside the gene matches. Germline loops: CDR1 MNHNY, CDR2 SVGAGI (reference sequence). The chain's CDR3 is CASNVGTGAHGYTF. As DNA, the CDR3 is TGTGCCAGCAATGTCGGGACAGGGGCTCATGGCTACACCTTC.

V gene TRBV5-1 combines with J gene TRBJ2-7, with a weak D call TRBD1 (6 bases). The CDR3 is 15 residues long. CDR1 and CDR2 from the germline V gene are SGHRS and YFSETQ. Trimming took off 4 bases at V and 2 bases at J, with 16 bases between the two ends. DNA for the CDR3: TGCGCCAGCAGCACGCCCGGGACACTCACCTACGAGCAGTACTTC. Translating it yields CASSTPGTLTYEQYF.

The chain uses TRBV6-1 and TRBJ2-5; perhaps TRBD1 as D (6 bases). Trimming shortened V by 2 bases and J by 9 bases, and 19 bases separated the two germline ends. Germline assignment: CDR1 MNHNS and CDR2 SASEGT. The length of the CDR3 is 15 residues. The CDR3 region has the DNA TGTGCCAGCAGTGAAATGGGGGCAGGGACGAATTCCCAGTACTTC. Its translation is CASSEMGAGTNSQYF.

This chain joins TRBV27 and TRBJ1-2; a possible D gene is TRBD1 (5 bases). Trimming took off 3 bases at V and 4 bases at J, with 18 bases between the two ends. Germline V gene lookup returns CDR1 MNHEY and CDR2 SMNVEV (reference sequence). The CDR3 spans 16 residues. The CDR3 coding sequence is TGTGCCAGCAGTTTTCTCCAGGGCCGACGCGGCTATGGCTACACCTTC. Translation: CASSFLQGRRGYGYTF.

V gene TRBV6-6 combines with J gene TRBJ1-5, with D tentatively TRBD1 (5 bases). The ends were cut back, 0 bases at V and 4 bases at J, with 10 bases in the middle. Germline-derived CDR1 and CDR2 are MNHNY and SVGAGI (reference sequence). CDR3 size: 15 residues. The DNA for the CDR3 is TGTGCCAGCAGTTACTCTTGGCAGGGAAATCAGCCCCAGCATTTT. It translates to CASSYSWQGNQPQHF.

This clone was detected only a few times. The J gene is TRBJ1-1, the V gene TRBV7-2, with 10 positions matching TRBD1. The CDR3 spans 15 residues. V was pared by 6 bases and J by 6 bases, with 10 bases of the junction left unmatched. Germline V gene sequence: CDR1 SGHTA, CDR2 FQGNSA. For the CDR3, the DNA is TGTGCCAGCAGATCGGACAGGGGGATGGTTTCTGAAGCTTTCTTT. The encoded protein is CASRSDRGMVSEAFF.

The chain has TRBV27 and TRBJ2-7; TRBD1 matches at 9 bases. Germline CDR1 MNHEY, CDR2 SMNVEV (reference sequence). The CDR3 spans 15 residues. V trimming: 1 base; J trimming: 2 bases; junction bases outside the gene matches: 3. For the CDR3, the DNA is TGTGCCAGCAGTTTATACGGGACAGGGACCTACGAGCAGTACTTC. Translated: CASSLYGTGTYEQYF.

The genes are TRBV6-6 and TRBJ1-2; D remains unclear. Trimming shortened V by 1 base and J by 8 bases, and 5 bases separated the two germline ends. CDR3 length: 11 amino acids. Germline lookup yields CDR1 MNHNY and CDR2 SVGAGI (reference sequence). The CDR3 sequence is CASSYLDGYTF. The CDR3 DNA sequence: TGTGCCAGCAGTTACTTGGACGGCTACACCTTC.

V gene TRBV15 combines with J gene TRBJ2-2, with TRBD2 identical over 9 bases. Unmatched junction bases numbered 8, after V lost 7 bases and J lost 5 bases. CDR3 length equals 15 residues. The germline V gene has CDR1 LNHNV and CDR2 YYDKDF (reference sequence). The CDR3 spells CATTSGGGATGELFF. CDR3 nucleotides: TGTGCCACCACGTCGGGCGGGGGGGCAACCGGGGAGCTGTTTTTT.

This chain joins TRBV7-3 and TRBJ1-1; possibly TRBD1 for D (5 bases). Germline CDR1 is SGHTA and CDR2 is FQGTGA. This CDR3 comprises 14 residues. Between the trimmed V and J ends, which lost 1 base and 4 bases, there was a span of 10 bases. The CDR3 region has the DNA TGTGCCAGCAGCTTAAGGGGCCTGGGCACTGAAGCTTTCTTT. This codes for CASSLRGLGTEAFF.

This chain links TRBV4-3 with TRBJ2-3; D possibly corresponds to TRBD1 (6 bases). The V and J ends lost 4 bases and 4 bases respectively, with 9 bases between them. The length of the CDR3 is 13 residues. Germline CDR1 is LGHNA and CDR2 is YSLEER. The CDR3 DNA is TGCGCCAGCAGCCGCAGGGGTCCAGATACGCAGTATTTT. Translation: CASSRRGPDTQYF.